The TCR beta chain described here comes from a study of metastatic and nonmetastatic thyroid tumors. Background on the study: Samples came from malignant and benign thyroid patients, and repertoires were compared across blood and tumor or nodule tissue.

V lost 3 bases, J lost 0 bases, and 2 bases lay in between. The germline gives CDR1 MNHEY, CDR2 SMNVEV (reference sequence). The CDR3 runs 13 residues. As regards this clone: Its antigen remains unidentified.

TCRdb re-analyzed the PCR reads through MiXCR. In the table there are fewer than 6,500 clones, under 35% of which are singletons. Patients were all untreated before their thyroid surgery. Overall study findings and caveats: In blood and tumor, TCR beta diversity was reportedly significantly higher in malignant thyroid tumors than in benign nodules.

This chain uses TRBV27 with TRBJ2-2; no definite D call. The TCR sequence derives from a female donor with papillary thyroid cancer or a benign thyroid nodule (not recorded which). Some clones in this sample may be carry-over from other donors' samples. Material: adjacent normal tissue. In nucleotides, the CDR3 is TGTGCCAGCAGTTTCCCGAACACCGGGGAGCTGTTTTTT. It codes for CASSFPNTGELFF.